This is a list of T cell receptor beta chains from one sample in a study of beta chain features in type 1 diabetes. TCRdb's copy holds only in-frame clones and misses some; the assay was immunoSEQ multiplex PCR. The sample contains 600,000 to 700,000 clones, around an eighth of which appear only once. Material for sequencing was naive CD4+ T cells from blood. The receptors originated from a man aged 25 to 40 with type 1 diabetes. Each CDR3 is given without its conserved first and last residue. Not all rows give a size; the values are once, few, many and, for expanded clones, a class.

clone_size v_call cdr3_aa
few TRBV19 ASSRSWAVRANTGELF
few TRBV5-4 ASSNRDRAYNEQF
few TRBV11-2 ASSATNYGYT
few TRBV21-1 ASSNPREGHIWISYT
NA TRBV7-9 ASSLVGDSYNEQF
few TRBV19 ASSILQGGTDTQY
few TRBV28 ASSSAQGAHEQY
NA TRBV5-1 ASSRDSNYGYT
NA TRBV5-1 ASSLDSGLRNTIY
NA TRBV5-4 ASSLGGLGRRSYGHEQY
few TRBV25-1 ASSEPNEKLF
few TRBV5-4 ASSLAGQRETQY
NA TRBV30 AWSRSTDTQY